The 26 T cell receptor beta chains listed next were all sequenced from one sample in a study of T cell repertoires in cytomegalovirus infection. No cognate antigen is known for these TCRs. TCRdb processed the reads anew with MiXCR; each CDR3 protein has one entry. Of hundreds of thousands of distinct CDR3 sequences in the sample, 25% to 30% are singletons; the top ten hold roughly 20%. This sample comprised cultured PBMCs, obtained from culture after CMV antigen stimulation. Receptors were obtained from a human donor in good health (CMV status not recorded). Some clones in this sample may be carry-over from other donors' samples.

CDR3 residues: CASRPWDRVGNTIYF. The CDR3, as DNA: TGTGCCAGCAGACCTTGGGACAGGGTTGGAAACACCATATATTTT. The J gene is TRBJ1-3, the V gene TRBV11-2; TRBD1 matches 9 bases. The length of the CDR3 is 15 residues. Germline V lookup: CDR1 SGHAT, CDR2 FQNNGV. The V and J ends lost 6 bases and 3 bases, in that order; junction bases with no gene match: 6.

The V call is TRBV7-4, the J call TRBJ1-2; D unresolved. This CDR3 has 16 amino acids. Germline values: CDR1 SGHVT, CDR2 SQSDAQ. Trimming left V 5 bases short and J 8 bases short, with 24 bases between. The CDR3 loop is CASSIGGPSPPHGYTF. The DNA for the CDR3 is TGTGCCAGCAGCATAGGTGGTCCGTCTCCTCCACACGGCTACACCTTC.

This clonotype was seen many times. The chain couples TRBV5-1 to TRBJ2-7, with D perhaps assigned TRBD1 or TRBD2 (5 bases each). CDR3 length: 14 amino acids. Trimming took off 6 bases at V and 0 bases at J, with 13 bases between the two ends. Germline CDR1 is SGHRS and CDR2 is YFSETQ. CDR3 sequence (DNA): TGCGCCAGCACCATGGGACGTTCCTCCTACGAGCAGTACTTC. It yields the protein CASTMGRSSYEQYF.

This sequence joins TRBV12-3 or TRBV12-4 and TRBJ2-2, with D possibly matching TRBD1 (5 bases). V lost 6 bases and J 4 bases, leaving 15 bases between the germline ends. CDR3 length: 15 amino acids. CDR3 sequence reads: CASSVMGLSTGELFF. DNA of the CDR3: TGTGCCAGCAGCGTAATGGGGCTTAGCACCGGGGAGCTGTTTTTT.

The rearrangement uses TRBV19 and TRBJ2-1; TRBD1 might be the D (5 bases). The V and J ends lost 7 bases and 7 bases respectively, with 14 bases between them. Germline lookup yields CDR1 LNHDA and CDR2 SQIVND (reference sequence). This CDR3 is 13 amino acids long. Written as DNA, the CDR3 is TGTGCCAGTAAGTCAGGGATAGTTAATGAGCAGTTCTTC. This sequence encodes CASKSGIVNEQFF.

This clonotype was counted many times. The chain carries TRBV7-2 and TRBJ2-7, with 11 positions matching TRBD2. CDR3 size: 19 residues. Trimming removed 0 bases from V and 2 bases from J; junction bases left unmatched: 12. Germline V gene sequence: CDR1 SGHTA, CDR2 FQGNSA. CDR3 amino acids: CASSLALLAGGGVPYEQYF. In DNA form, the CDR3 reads TGTGCCAGCAGCTTAGCGTTGCTAGCGGGAGGTGGGGTTCCCTACGAGCAGTACTTC.

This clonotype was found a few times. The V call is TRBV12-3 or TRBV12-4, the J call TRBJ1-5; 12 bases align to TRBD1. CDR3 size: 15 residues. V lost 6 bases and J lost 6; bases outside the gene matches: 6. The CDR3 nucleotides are TGTGCCAGCAGCCTCGGGACAGGGGGCACTCAGCCCCAGCATTTT. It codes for CASSLGTGGTQPQHF.

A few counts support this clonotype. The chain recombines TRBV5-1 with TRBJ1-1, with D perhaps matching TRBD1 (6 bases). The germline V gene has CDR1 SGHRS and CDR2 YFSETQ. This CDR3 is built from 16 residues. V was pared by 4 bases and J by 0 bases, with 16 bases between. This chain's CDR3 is CASSSNRDTLNTEAFF. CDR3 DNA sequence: TGCGCCAGCAGCAGCAACCGGGACACTTTGAACACTGAAGCTTTCTTT.

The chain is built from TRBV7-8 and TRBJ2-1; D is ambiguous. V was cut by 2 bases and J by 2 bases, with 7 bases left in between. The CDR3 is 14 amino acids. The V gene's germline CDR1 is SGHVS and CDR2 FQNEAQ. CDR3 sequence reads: CASSLLPTYNEQFF. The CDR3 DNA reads TGTGCCAGCAGCTTACTCCCCACCTACAATGAGCAGTTCTTC.

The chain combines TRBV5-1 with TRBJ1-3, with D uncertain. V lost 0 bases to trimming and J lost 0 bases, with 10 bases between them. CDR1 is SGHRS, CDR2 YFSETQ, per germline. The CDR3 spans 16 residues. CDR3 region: CASSLETLYSGNTIYF. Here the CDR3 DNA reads TGCGCCAGCAGCTTGGAAACCTTGTACTCTGGAAACACCATATATTTT.

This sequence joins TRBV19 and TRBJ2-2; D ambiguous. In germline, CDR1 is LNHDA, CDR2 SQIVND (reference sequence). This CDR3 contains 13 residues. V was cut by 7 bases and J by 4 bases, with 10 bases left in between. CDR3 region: CASMPGPTGELFF. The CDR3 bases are TGTGCCAGTATGCCGGGTCCCACCGGGGAGCTGTTTTTT. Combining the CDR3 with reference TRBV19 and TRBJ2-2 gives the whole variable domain DGGITQSPKYLFRKEGQNVTLSCEQNLNHDAMYWYRQDPGQGLRLIYYSQIVNDFQKGDIAEGYSVSREKKESFPLTVTSAQKNPTAFYLCASMPGPTGELFFGEGSRLTVL.

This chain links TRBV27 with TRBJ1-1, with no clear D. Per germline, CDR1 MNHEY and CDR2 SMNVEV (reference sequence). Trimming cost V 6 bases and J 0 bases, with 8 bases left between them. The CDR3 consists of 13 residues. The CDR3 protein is CASRDDLNTEAFF. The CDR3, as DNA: TGTGCCAGCAGGGACGATTTGAACACTGAAGCTTTCTTT.

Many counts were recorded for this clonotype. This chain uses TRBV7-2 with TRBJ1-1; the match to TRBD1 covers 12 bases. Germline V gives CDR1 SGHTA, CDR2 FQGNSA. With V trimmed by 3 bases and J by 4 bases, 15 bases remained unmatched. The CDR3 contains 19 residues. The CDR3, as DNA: TGTGCCAGCAGCTTCCGGGACAGGGGGCCCAATGTTCGTTTCACTGAAGCTTTCTTT. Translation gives CASSFRDRGPNVRFTEAFF.

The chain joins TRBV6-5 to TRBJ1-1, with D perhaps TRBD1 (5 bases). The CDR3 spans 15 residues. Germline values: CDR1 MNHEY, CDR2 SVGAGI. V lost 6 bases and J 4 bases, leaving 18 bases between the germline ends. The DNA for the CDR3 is TGTGCCAGCAGCTCTCTTGAGGGGTTAGGCACTGAAGCTTTCTTT. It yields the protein CASSSLEGLGTEAFF.

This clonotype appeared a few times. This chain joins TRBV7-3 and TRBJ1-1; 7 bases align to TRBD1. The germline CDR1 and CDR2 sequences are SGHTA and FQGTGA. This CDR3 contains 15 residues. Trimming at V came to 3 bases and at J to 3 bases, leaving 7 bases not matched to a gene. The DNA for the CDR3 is TGTGCCAGCAGCTTGGGGGTAGGGGGCGACACTGAAGCTTTCTTT. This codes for CASSLGVGGDTEAFF.

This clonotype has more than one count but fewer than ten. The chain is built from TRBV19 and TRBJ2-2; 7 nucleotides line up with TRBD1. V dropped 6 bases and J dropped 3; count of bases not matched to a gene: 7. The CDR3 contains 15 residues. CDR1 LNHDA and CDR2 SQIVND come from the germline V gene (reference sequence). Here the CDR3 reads CASRIRDRHTGELFF. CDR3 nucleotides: TGTGCCAGTAGAATCCGGGACAGACACACCGGGGAGCTGTTTTTT.

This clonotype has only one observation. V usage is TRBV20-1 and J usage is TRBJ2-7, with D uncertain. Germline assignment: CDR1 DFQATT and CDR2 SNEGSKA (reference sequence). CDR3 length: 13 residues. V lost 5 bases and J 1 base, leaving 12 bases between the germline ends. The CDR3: CSAYTTKSYEQYF. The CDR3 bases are TGCAGTGCTTATACAACAAAATCCTACGAGCAGTACTTC.

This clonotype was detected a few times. The CDR3 here is CASSPYQGVDTQYF. CDR3 DNA sequence: TGTGCCAGCAGCCCATACCAGGGTGTGGATACGCAGTATTTT. V usage is TRBV7-3 and J usage is TRBJ2-3, with a possible D match to TRBD1 (5 bases). CDR3 length equals 14 residues. Germline V gene sequence: CDR1 SGHTA, CDR2 FQGTGA. The germline V and J ends were trimmed by 5 bases and 6 bases, with 15 bases remaining between them.

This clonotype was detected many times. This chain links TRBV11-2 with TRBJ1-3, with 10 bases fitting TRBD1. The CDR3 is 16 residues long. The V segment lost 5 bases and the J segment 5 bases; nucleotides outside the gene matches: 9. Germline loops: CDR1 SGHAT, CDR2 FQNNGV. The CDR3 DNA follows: TGTGCCAGCAGCCCATGGGACAGGGGCCGGAGAAACACCATATATTTT. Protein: CASSPWDRGRRNTIYF.

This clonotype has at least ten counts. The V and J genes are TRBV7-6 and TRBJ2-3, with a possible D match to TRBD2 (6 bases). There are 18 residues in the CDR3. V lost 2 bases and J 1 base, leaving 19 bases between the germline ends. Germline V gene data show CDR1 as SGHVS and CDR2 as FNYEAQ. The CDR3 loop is CASSLQPPRDSGTDTQYF. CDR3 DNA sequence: TGTGCCAGCAGCTTACAGCCCCCCAGGGACTCAGGCACAGATACGCAGTATTTT. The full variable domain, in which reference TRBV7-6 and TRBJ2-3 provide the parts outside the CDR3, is GAGVSQSPRYKVTKRGQDVALRCDPISGHVSLYWYRQALGQGPEFLTYFNYEAQQDKSGLPNDRFSAERPEGSISTLTIQRTEQRDSAMYRCASSLQPPRDSGTDTQYFGPGTRLTVL.

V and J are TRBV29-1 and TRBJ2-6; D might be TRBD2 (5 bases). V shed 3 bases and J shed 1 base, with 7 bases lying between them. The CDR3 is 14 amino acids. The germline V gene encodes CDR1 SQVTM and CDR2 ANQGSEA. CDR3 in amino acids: CSVDGVSGANVLTF. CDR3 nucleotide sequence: TGCAGCGTTGACGGGGTATCTGGGGCCAACGTCCTGACTTTC.

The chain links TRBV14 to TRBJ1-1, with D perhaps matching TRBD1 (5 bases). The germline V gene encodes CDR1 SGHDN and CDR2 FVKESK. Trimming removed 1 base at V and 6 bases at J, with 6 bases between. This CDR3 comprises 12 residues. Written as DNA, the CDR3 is TGTGCCAGCAGCCAAGGGGGGGCTGAAGCTTTCTTT. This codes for CASSQGGAEAFF.

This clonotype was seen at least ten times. The CDR3 loop is CASSLKAGSADTQYF. The DNA of the CDR3 is TGTGCCAGCAGCTTAAAGGCGGGGAGTGCAGATACGCAGTATTTT. V usage is TRBV7-2 and J usage is TRBJ2-3; D is perhaps TRBD2 (6 bases). Germline CDR1 reads SGHTA; CDR2 reads FQGNSA. Trimming pared 2 bases from V and 4 bases from J, leaving 13 bases between. This CDR3 region has 15 residues. The whole variable domain, filled in from reference TRBV7-2 and TRBJ2-3, reads GAGVSQSPSNKVTEKGKDVELRCDPISGHTALYWYRQSLGQGLEFLIYFQGNSAPDKSGLPSDRFSAERTGGSVSTLTIQRTQQEDSAVYLCASSLKAGSADTQYFGPGTRLTVL.

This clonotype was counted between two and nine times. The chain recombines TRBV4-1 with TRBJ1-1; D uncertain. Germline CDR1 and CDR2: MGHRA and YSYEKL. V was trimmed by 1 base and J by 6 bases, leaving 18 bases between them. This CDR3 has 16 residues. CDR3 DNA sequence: TGCGCCAGCAGCCAAGGGCCCTTCGAGTTTAGCTCTGAAGCTTTCTTT. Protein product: CASSQGPFEFSSEAFF.

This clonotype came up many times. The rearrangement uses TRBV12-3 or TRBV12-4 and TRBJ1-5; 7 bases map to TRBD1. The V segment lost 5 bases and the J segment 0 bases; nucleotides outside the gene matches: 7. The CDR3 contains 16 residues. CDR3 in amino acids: CASSLGTAHSNQPQHF. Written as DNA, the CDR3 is TGTGCCAGCAGTCTTGGGACAGCCCATAGCAATCAGCCCCAGCATTTT.

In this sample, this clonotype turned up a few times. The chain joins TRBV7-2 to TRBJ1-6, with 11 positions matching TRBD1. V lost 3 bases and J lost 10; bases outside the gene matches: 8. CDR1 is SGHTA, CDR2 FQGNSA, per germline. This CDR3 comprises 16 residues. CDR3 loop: CASSLAGTGGSSPLHF. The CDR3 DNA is TGTGCCAGCAGCTTGGCCGGGACAGGGGGTAGCTCACCCCTCCACTTT. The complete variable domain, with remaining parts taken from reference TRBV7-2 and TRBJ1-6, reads GAGVSQSPSNKVTEKGKDVELRCDPISGHTALYWYRQSLGQGLEFLIYFQGNSAPDKSGLPSDRFSAERTGGSVSTLTIQRTQQEDSAVYLCASSLAGTGGSSPLHFGNGTRLTVT.